Presented here are 17 T cell receptor beta chains from one specimen sequenced in a study of T cells in women clearing cervical HPV infection. TCRdb's copy holds only in-frame clones and misses some; the assay was immunoSEQ multiplex PCR. This table lists 20,000 to 25,000 clones. Sequencing was done on a sample of blood buffy coat. These receptors came from a woman aged 18-70 years with a cervical HPV16 infection that either progressed to CIN3+ or cleared (not recorded which).

With regard to this clone: Read coverage stops 3 residues before the CDR3 terminus; the germline J gene supplies the remainder. The genes are TRBV28 and TRBJ2-5; tentative D call: TRBD2 (6 bases). CDR1 is MDHEN, CDR2 SYDVKM, per germline. The CDR3 spans 18 residues. The V end lost 4 bases, the J end lost 1 base, and 22 bases lay between the germline ends. The sequenced part of the CDR3 DNA is TGTGCCAGCAGTTCCATCCTATGGGGGACTGGGAGCCAAGAGACC. Translating gives CASSSILWGTGSQET. The entire CDR3 reads CASSSILWGTGSQETQYF. Full variable domain (remainder filled in from reference TRBV28 and TRBJ2-5): DVKVTQSSRYLVKRTGEKVFLECVQDMDHENMFWYRQDPGLGLRLIYFSYDVKMKEKGDIPEGYSVSREKKERFSLILESASTNQTSMYLCASSSILWGTGSQETQYFGPGTRLLVL.

CDR3 bases read: TGTGCCAGCAGCCCTAGGCCAGGGGAAGGCTATGGC. This codes for CASSPRPGEGYG. The full CDR3 is CASSPRPGEGYGYTF. The gene calls are TRBV5-4 and TRBJ1-2; tentatively, D is TRBD1 (6 bases). The sequence runs out 3 residues before the end of the CDR3; the remainder is reconstructed from the germline J gene. Germline V gene data show CDR1 as SGHNT and CDR2 as YYREEE (reference sequence). V lost 4 bases to trimming and J lost 4 bases, with 17 bases between them. The CDR3 extends over 15 amino acids.

With respect to this clone: Coverage ceases 3 residues before the CDR3 finishes, and the germline J gene fills in the end. The gene calls are TRBV20-1 and TRBJ1-2; TRBD1 matches 12 bases. The germline CDR1 and CDR2 sequences are DFQATT and SNEGSKA (reference sequence). This CDR3 has 14 amino acids. Incomplete CDR3 DNA: TGCAGTGCTTCCGGGACAGGGGGCCTTTACGGC. Translation gives CSASGTGGLYG. From start to end, the CDR3 is CSASGTGGLYGYTF.

With respect to this clone: Sequencing ends 3 residues short of the CDR3 end; the germline J gene provides the rest. V usage is TRBV5-1 and J usage is TRBJ1-2; 8 positions match TRBD1. This CDR3 spans 12 amino acids. The V gene end was trimmed by 4 bases and the J gene end by 7 bases; junction bases not matched to a gene: 3. Germline lookup yields CDR1 SGHRS and CDR2 YFSETQ. CDR3 residues: CASSPDRAGYTF. The part of the CDR3 DNA that was read is TGCGCCAGCAGCCCGGACAGGGCTGGC.

In regard to this clone: The CDR3 goes on 3 residues after the read ends, and that part is filled in from the germline J gene. This chain joins TRBV19 and TRBJ2-5; D uncertain. V was cut by 7 bases and J by 0 bases, with 9 bases left in between. Germline CDR1 is LNHDA and CDR2 is SQIVND (reference sequence). The CDR3 covers 13 residues. The CDR3 reads CASKRVNQETQYF. The sequenced part of the CDR3 DNA is TGTGCCAGTAAACGGGTCAACCAAGAGACC.

With respect to this clone: The read is 3 residues too short to cover the CDR3 end, so that end is filled in from the germline J gene. This chain connects TRBV20-1 to TRBJ2-7, with 12 bases identical to TRBD2. Germline CDR1 and CDR2: DFQATT and SNEGSKA (reference sequence). The CDR3 has 16 residues. V lost 1 base, J lost 4 bases, and 8 bases stayed unmatched. The sequenced CDR3 bases are TGCAGTGCTAGAGCCGAGACTAGCGGGAGCCGTTACGAG. Its translation: CSARAETSGSRYE. The whole CDR3 sequence reads CSARAETSGSRYEQYF.

On this clone: The CDR3 is cut off 3 residues early in the read; its end comes from the germline J gene. This chain joins TRBV14 and TRBJ2-3; a weak D match, TRBD1 (6 bases). CDR3 size: 17 residues. V was cut by 4 bases and J by 1 base, with 18 bases left in between. Germline values: CDR1 SGHDN, CDR2 FVKESK. Partial CDR3 DNA: TGTGCCAGCAGCCCAAACACAGGGTCCCACCGCACAGATACG. It yields the protein CASSPNTGSHRTDT. In full, the CDR3 is CASSPNTGSHRTDTQYF.

Worth noting for this clone: At one boundary the junction diverges from the germline segment, which might be a read error. The CDR3 end lies 3 residues beyond the end of the read and is filled in from the germline J gene. V and J are TRBV4-2 and TRBJ2-1; D might be TRBD2 (5 bases). Per the germline V gene, CDR1 is LGHNA and CDR2 is YNFKEQ. There are 16 residues in the CDR3. The CDR3 is CASSQDGIARYNEQFF. CDR3 bases read: TGCGCCAGCAGCCAAGATGGAATAGCGCGGTACAATGAG.

Remarks on this clone: The CDR3 end falls 3 residues outside the read, so it is completed with the germline J gene. This sequence joins TRBV19 and TRBJ2-5, with D perhaps TRBD2 (6 bases). Between the trimmed V and J ends, which lost 5 bases and 5 bases, there was a span of 12 bases. The CDR3 has 13 residues. CDR1 and CDR2 (germline): LNHDA, SQIVND (reference sequence). This chain's CDR3 is CASSWVGGETQYF. CDR3 bases read: TGTGCCAGTAGTTGGGTCGGAGGGGAGACC.

As concerns this clone: The read falls 3 residues short of the CDR3 end, and the missing part is taken from the germline J gene. V and J are TRBV29-1 and TRBJ1-1; D is possibly TRBD1 (5 bases). The CDR3 runs 11 residues. CDR1 and CDR2 from the germline V gene are SQVTM and ANQGSEA. The CDR3 reads CSVEDTDTAFF. Incomplete CDR3 DNA: TGCAGCGTGGAGGACACAGATACG.

Notes on this clone: The CDR3 end falls 3 residues outside the read, so it is completed with the germline J gene. This rearrangement joins TRBV28 to TRBJ1-4; 8 bases align to TRBD1. CDR3 length equals 14 residues. Germline assignment: CDR1 MDHEN and CDR2 SYDVKM. The trim removed 4 bases at V and 8 bases at J, leaving 6 bases unmatched. The covered CDR3 bases are TGTGCCAGCAGTTCGGACAGGGAGGAGGAAAAA. Residues: CASSSDREEEK. The full CDR3 protein is CASSSDREEEKLFF.

About this clone: The read is 3 residues too short to cover the CDR3 end, so that end is filled in from the germline J gene. The J gene is TRBJ2-3, the V gene TRBV5-6; possible D gene TRBD1, 6 bases. Germline CDR1 SGHDT, CDR2 YYEEEE. The CDR3 sequence is 14 residues long. CDR3 amino acids: CASSFRGGGQPQYF. The sequenced CDR3 bases are TGTGCCAGCAGCTTCCGAGGGGGTGGTCAGCCG. The whole variable domain, filled in from reference TRBV5-6 and TRBJ2-3, reads DAGVTQSPTHLIKTRGQQVTLRCSPKSGHDTVSWYQQALGQGPQFIFQYYEEEERQRGNFPDRFSGHQFPNYSSELNVNALLLGDSALYLCASSFRGGGQPQYFGPGTRLTVL.

As to this clone: The observed sequence ends 3 residues before the CDR3 terminus, with the missing tail filled in from the germline J gene. The chain combines TRBV29-1 with TRBJ1-1, with D tentatively TRBD1 (5 bases). Germline loops: CDR1 SQVTM, CDR2 ANQGSEA. Trimming left V 6 bases short and J 4 bases short, with 12 bases between. This CDR3 contains 12 residues. Partial CDR3 DNA: TGCAGCGTGGGCCAGGGCCCCACTGAA. It yields the protein CSVGQGPTE. The complete CDR3 reads CSVGQGPTEAFF. Variable domain in full (rest from reference TRBV29-1 and TRBJ1-1): SAVISQKPSRDICQRGTSLTIQCQVDSQVTMMFWYRQQPGQSLTLIATANQGSEATYESGFVIDKFPISRPNLTFSTLTVSNMSPEDSSIYLCSVGQGPTEAFFGQGTRLTVV.

Worth noting for this clone: The CDR3 end lies 3 residues beyond the end of the read and is filled in from the germline J gene. The chain has TRBV19 and TRBJ2-3; 10 bases map to TRBD2. The CDR3 length is 15 residues. Germline V gene lookup returns CDR1 LNHDA and CDR2 SQIVND (reference sequence). After removal of 11 bases from V and 3 bases from J, the junction contained 11 bases not matched to a gene. CDR3 DNA, as far as it was read: TGTGCCTCACGGGGACTAGCGCTTCAGACAGATACG. It codes for CASRGLALQTDT. The CDR3 in its entirety is CASRGLALQTDTQYF.

For this clone: One end of the junction is discordant with germline, which a read error may explain. The missing CDR3 end, 3 residues past where the read stops, is filled in from the germline J gene. The identical CDR3 is also encoded by other nucleotide sequences in the sample. This chain links TRBV2 with TRBJ2-3; D is possibly TRBD2 (6 bases). The V gene's germline CDR1 is SNHLY and CDR2 FYNNEI. The CDR3 has 13 residues. CDR3 sequence reads: CASRGLLPETQYF. The covered CDR3 bases are TGTGCCAGCAGGGGACTTTTGCCAGAGACG.

Note on this clone: The CDR3 end falls 3 residues outside the read, so it is completed with the germline J gene. This sequence joins TRBV7-2 and TRBJ1-4, with 7 bases aligning to TRBD1. The CDR3 is made up of 14 amino acids. Germline V lookup: CDR1 SGHTA, CDR2 FQGNSA. V lost 5 bases to trimming and J lost 4 bases; unmatched junction nucleotides: 4. This chain's CDR3 is CASSATGINEKLFF. The sequenced CDR3 bases are TGTGCCAGCAGCGCGACAGGGATTAATGAAAAA.

On this clone: The read terminates 3 residues before the CDR3 end, so the remaining end is supplied by the germline J gene. This chain uses TRBV6-2 or TRBV6-3 with TRBJ2-7, with TRBD2 matching over 8 bases. V was pared by 8 bases and J by 6 bases, with 12 bases of the junction left unmatched. Germline V gene lookup returns CDR1 MNHEY and CDR2 SVGEGT. The CDR3 consists of 14 residues. The sequenced CDR3 bases are TGTGCCAGCGGCGCGGGACTAGGGGTTTCCGAG. Its translation is CASGAGLGVSE. The full CDR3 is CASGAGLGVSEQYF.